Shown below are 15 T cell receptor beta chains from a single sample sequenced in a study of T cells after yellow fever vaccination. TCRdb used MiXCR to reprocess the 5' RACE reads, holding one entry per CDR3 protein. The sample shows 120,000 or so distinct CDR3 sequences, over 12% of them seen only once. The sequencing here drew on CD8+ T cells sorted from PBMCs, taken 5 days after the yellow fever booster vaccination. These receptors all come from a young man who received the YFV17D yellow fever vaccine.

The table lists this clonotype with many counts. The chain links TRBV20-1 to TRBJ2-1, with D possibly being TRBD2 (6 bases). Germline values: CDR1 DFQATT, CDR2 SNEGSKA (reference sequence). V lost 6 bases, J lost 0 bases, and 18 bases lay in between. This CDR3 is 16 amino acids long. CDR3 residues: CSANHPYGGSYNEQFF. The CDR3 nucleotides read TGCAGTGCGAACCACCCCTACGGGGGCTCCTACAATGAGCAGTTCTTC.

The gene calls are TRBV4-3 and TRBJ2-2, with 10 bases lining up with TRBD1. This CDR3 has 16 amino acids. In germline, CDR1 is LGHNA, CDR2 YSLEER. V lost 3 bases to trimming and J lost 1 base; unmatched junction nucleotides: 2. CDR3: CASSHGTGENTGELFF. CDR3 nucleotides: TGCGCCAGCAGCCACGGGACAGGGGAGAACACCGGGGAGCTGTTTTTT.

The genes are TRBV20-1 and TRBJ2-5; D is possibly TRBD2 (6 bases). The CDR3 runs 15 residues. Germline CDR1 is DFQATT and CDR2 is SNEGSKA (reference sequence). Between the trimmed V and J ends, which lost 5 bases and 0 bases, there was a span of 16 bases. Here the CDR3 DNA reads TGCAGTGCTGAAAACTGGCCTAGCGACCAAGAGACCCAGTACTTC. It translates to CSAENWPSDQETQYF.

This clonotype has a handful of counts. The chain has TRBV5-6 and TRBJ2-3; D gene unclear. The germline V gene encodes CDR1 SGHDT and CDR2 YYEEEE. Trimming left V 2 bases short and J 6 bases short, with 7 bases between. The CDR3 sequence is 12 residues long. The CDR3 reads CASSLRMDTQYF. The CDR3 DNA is TGTGCCAGCAGCTTACGTATGGATACGCAGTATTTT.

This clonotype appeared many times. CDR3 sequence reads: CASSQWVADRNQPQHF. CDR3 in DNA: TGCGCCAGCAGCCAATGGGTGGCGGATCGCAATCAGCCCCAGCATTTT. The chain carries TRBV4-3 and TRBJ1-5; no firm D call. The CDR3 is 16 residues long. V lost 2 bases, J lost 2 bases, and 13 bases lay in between. CDR1 LGHNA and CDR2 YSLEER come from the germline V gene.

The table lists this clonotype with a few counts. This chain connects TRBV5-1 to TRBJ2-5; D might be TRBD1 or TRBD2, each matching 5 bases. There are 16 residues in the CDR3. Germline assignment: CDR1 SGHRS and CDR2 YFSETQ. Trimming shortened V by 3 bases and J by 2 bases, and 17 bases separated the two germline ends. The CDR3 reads CASSSYGAASQETQYF. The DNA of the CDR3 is TGCGCCAGCAGCTCCTACGGGGCCGCTTCTCAAGAGACCCAGTACTTC.

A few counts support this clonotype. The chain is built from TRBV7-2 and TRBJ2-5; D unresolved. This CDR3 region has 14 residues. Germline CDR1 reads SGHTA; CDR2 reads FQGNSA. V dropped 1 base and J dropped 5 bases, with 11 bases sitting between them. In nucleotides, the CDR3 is TGTGCCAGCAGCTTAGGGATGGGTCCGGAGACCCAGTACTTC. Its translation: CASSLGMGPETQYF.

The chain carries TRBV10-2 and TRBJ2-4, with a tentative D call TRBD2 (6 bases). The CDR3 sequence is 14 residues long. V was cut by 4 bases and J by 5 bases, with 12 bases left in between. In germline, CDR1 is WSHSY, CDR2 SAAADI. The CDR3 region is CASSVGEDQNIQYF. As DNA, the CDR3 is TGCGCCAGCAGTGTAGGGGAGGACCAAAACATTCAGTACTTC.

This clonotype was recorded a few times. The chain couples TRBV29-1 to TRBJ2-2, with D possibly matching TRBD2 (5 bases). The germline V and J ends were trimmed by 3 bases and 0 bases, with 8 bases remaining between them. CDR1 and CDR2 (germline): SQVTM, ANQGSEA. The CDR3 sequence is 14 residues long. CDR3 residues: CSVETNANTGELFF. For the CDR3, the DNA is TGCAGCGTTGAGACTAACGCGAACACCGGGGAGCTGTTTTTT.

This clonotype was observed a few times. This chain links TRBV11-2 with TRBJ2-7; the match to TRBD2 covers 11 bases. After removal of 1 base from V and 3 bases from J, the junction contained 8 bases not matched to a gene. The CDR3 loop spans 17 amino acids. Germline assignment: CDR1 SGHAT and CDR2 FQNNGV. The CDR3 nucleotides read TGTGCCAGCAGCTTAGGGCTAGCGGGGGGCCGTTTCTACGAGCAGTACGTC. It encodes CASSLGLAGGRFYEQYV.

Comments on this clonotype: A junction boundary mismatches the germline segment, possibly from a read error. The CDR3 region is CASSLDQTVAFF. In nucleotides, the CDR3 is TGTGCCAGCAGTTTGGATCAGACTGTAGCTTTCTTT. The V gene is TRBV12-3 or TRBV12-4, the J gene TRBJ1-1; D unresolved. The CDR3 has 12 amino acids.

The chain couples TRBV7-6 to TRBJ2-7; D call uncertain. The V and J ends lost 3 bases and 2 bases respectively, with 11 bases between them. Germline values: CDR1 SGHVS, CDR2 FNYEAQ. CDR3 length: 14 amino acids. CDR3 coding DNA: TGTGCCAGCAGCTTGGGGTTAGGGACCTACGAGCAGTACTTC. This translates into CASSLGLGTYEQYF. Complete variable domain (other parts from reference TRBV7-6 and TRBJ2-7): GAGVSQSPRYKVTKRGQDVALRCDPISGHVSLYWYRQALGQGPEFLTYFNYEAQQDKSGLPNDRFSAERPEGSISTLTIQRTEQRDSAMYRCASSLGLGTYEQYFGPGTRLTVT.

This CDR3 is CASRETGPKETQYF. CDR3 in DNA: TGTGCCAGCAGAGAAACAGGACCTAAAGAGACCCAGTACTTC. The chain couples TRBV7-9 to TRBJ2-5, with TRBD1 as a possible D gene (5 bases). The V end was cut by 6 bases, the J end by 3 bases, with 14 bases between. The CDR3 loop spans 14 amino acids. Germline V gene data show CDR1 as SEHNR and CDR2 as FQNEAQ (reference sequence).

CDR3 sequence reads: CASSLSYGANTEAFF. The CDR3 nucleotides read TGCGCCAGCAGCTTGTCATACGGGGCAAACACTGAAGCTTTCTTT. The J gene is TRBJ1-1, the V gene TRBV5-1; a weak D match, TRBD1 (5 bases). V shed 1 base and J shed 2 bases, with 12 bases lying between them. The CDR3 has 15 amino acids. Germline-derived CDR1 and CDR2 are SGHRS and YFSETQ.

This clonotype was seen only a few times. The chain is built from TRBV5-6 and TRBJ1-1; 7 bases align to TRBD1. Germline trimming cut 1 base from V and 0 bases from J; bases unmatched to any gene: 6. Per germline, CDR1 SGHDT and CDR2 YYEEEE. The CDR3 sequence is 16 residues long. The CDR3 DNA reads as TGTGCCAGCAGCTTGTGGGTCAGGGGGTTGAACACTGAAGCTTTCTTT. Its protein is CASSLWVRGLNTEAFF.